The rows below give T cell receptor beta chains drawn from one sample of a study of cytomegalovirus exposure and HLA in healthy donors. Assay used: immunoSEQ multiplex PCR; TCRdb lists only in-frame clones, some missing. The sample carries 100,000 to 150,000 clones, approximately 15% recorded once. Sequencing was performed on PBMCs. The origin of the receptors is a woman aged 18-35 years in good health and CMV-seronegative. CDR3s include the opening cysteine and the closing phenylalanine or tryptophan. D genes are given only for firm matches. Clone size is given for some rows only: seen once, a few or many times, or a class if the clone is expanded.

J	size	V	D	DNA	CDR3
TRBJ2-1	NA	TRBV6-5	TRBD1	TGTGCCAGCAGGGACCCGACAGGGGGAAGGAATGAGCAGTTCTTC	CASRDPTGGRNEQFF
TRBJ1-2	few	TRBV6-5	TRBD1	TGTGCCAGCAGTTACAGACAGGGGGGTGGCTACACCTTC	CASSYRQGGGYTF
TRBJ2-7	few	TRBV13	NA	TGTGCCAGCAGCTTAGGGGGGGGGCTCTACGAGCAGTACTTC	CASSLGGGLYEQYF
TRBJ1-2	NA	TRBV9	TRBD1	TGTGCCAGCAGCCTTAGCGGACAGGGGGCGGATGGGAACTATGGCTACACCTTC	CASSLSGQGADGNYGYTF
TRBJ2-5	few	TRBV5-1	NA	TGCGCCAGCAGCTTGCGGGACGGAGGGACAGAGACCCAGTACTTC	CASSLRDGGTETQYF
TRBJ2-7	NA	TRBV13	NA	TGTGCCAGCAGACGCATAGAGGGTCCCTACGAGCAGTACTTC	CASRRIEGPYEQYF
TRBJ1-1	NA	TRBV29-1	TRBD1	TGCAGCGTGGGACAGCGGCCCGACACTGAAGCTTTCTTT	CSVGQRPDTEAFF
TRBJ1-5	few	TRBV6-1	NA	TGTGCCAGCAGTGGCCCCCGCCCGGGCAATCAGCCCCAGCATTTT	CASSGPRPGNQPQHF
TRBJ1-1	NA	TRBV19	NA	TGTGCCAGTAGTATAGATCGGGGAACTGAAGCTTTCTTT	CASSIDRGTEAFF
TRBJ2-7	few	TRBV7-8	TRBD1	TGTGCCAGCAGCGAAGGTCCGGGACAGGGACTCGACGAGCAGTACTTC	CASSEGPGQGLDEQYF
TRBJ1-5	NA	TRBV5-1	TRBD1	TGCGCCAGCAGCTTGAACCCGGGACAGGGATCGGATCAGCCCCAGCATTTT	CASSLNPGQGSDQPQHF
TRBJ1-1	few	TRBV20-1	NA	TGCAGCGCCCCACAGGTGGGGGCTTTCTTT	CSAPQVGAFF
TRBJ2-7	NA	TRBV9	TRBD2	TGTGCCAGCAGCGTAGAGGCGGGAGATGGCTACGAGCAGTACTTC	CASSVEAGDGYEQYF
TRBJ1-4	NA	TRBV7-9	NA	TGTGCCAGCAGCTCCAGGGGCGAAAAACTGTTTTTT	CASSSRGEKLFF
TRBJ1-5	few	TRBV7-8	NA	TGTGCCAGCAGCCACGGAGGCAATCAGCCCCAGCATTTT	CASSHGGNQPQHF
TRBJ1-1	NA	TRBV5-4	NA	TGTGCCAGCAGGCCCTCGGGCACTGAAGCTTTCTTT	CASRPSGTEAFF
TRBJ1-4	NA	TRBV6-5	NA	TGTGCCAGCAGTTACAGCACCGAGGGTGAAAAACTGTTTTTT	CASSYSTEGEKLFF
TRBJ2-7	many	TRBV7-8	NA	TGTGCCAGCAGCCTGGGTGGGGCAGGGGAAAACTACGAGCAGTACTTC	CASSLGGAGENYEQYF
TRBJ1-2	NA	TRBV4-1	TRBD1	TGCGCCAGCAGCCTAGGACAGGGGAGCTATGGCTACACCTTC	CASSLGQGSYGYTF
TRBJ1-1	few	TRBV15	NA	TGTGCCACCAGCAGGGGCTCCGAGGGGGCTGAAGCTTTCTTT	CATSRGSEGAEAFF
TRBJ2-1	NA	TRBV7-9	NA	TGTGCCAGCAGCTTACTTAGAGCAGGGAATGAGCAGTTCTTC	CASSLLRAGNEQFF
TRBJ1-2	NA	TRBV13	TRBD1	TGTGCCAGCAGCTTCGAGGGGGCCAATGGCTACACCTTC	CASSFEGANGYTF
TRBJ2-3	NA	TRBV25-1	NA	TGTGCCAGCAGTCCCCCATCAGATACGCAGTATTTT	CASSPPSDTQYF
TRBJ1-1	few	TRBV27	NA	TGTGCCAGCAGTTTAGTTAGGAACACTGAAGCTTTCTTT	CASSLVRNTEAFF
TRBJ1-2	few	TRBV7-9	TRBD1	TGTGCCCGCGTTCGGACAGGGTTGAAAAATGGCTACACCTTC	CARVRTGLKNGYTF
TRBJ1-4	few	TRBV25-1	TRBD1	TGTGCCAGCAGTTCTCCGGGACAGGGTAGAGAAAAACTGTTTTTT	CASSSPGQGREKLFF
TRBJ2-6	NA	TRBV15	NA	TGTGCCACCAGACTAGAATCTGGGGCCAACGTCCTGACTTTC	CATRLESGANVLTF
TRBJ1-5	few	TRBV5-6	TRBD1	TGTGCCAGCAGCAGGACAGGGGGCAATCAGCCCCAGCATTTT	CASSRTGGNQPQHF
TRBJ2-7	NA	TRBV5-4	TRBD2	TGTGCCAGCAGCTTGTACAGGTCTAGCGGGAGGGCCCCCTACGAGCAGTACTTC	CASSLYRSSGRAPYEQYF
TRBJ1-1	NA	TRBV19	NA	TGTGCCAGTAAAGCAGGGGCGATCACTGAAGCTTTCTTT	CASKAGAITEAFF
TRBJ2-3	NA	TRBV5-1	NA	TGCGCCAGCAGCCCGGGGGAGTTCACAGATACGCAGTATTTT	CASSPGEFTDTQYF
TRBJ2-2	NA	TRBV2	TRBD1	TGTGCCAGCAGGAAACACCGGGACAGGGGGGACACCGGGGAGCTGTTTTTT	CASRKHRDRGDTGELFF
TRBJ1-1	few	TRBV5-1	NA	TGCGCCAGCAATGAACCGGGAGGGACTGAAGCTTTCTTT	CASNEPGGTEAFF
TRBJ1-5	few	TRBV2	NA	TGTGCCAGCAGAGGCGGGGTTAGCAATCAGCCCCAGCATTTT	CASRGGVSNQPQHF
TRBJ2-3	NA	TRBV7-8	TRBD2	TGTGCCAGCAGCCATGGGACTAGCCCAGATACGCAGTATTTT	CASSHGTSPDTQYF
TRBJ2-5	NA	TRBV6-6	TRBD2	TGTGCCAGCAGTGAGACTAGCGGGAGAGAGACCCAGTACTTC	CASSETSGRETQYF
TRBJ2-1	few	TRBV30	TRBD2	TGTGCCTGGAATCCACTAGCGGGGGTTGAGCAGTTCTTC	CAWNPLAGVEQFF
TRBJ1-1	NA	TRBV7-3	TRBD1	TGTGCCAGCAGTACTCGATGGGGACAGGCAGCTTTCTTT	CASSTRWGQAAFF
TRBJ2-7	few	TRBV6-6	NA	TGTGCCAGCAGCACGGACAGACTTAACGAGCAGTACTTC	CASSTDRLNEQYF
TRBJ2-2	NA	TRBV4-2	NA	TGTGCCAGCAGCCAGACAAGGGGGACCACCGGGGAGCTGTTTTTT	CASSQTRGTTGELFF
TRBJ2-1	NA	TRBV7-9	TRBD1	TGTGCCAGCAGCCGACCGGGACAGCAATTTGAGCAGTTCTTC	CASSRPGQQFEQFF
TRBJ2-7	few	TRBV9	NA	TGTGCCAGCAGCGTAGACCAGTTCGCGGACGAGCAGTACTTC	CASSVDQFADEQYF
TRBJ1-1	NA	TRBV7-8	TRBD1	TGTGCCAGCAGCTCAAGACAGGGCAAAACTTTCTTT	CASSSRQGKTFF
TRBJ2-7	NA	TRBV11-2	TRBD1	TGTGCCAGCAGCTTCCGCCCCGGGACAGGGGGATCCTACGAGCAGTACTTC	CASSFRPGTGGSYEQYF
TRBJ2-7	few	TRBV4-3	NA	TGCGCCAGCAGCCCTAACTGGGACTCCTCCTACGAGCAGTACTTC	CASSPNWDSSYEQYF
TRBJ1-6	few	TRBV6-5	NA	TGTGCCAGCAACCGATCAAAACGGGGTTCACCCCTCCACTTT	CASNRSKRGSPLHF
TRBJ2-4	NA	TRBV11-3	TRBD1	TGTGCCAGCAGCTTAGGGACAGGGGGCTCTGGGAACATTCAGTACTTC	CASSLGTGGSGNIQYF
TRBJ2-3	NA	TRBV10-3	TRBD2	TGTGCCAGTAGAAGCGGGACTAGCGGGAGAGATACGCAGTATTTT	CASRSGTSGRDTQYF
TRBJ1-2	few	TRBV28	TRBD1	TGTGCCAGCAGTACGGGACAGGGGGACTATGGCTACACCTTC	CASSTGQGDYGYTF